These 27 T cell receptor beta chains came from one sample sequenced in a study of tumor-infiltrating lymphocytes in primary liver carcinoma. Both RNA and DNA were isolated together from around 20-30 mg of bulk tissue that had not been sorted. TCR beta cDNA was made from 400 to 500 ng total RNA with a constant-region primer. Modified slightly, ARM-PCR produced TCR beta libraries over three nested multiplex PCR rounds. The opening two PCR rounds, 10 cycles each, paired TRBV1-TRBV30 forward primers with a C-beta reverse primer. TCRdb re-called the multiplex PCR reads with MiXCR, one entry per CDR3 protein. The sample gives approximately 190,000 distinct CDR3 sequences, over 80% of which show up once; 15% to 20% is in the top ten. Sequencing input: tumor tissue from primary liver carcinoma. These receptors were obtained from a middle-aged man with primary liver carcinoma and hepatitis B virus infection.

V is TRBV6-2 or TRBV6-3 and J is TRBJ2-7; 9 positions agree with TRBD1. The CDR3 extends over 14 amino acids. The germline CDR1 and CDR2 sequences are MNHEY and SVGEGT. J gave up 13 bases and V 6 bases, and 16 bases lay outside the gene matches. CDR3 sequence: CASSLRDRAHNHYF. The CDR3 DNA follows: TGTGCCAGCAGCCTCCGGGACAGGGCGCACAATCACTACTTC.

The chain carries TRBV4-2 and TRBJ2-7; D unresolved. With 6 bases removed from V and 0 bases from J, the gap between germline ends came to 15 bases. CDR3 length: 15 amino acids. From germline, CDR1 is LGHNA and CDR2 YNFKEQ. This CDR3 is CASRLSEANSYEQYF. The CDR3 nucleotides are TGTGCCAGCAGGCTAAGCGAGGCCAACTCCTACGAGCAGTACTTC.

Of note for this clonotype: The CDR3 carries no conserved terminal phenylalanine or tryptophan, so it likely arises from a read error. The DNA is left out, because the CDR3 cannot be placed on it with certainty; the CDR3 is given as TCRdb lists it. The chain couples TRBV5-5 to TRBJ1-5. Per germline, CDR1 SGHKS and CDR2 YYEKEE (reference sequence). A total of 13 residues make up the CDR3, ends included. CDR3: CVSSLTGSEPLHL.

The CDR3 here is CASSTGTGRSEYYF. In nucleotides, the CDR3 is TGTGCCAGCAGCACCGGGACAGGTCGATCCGAGTATTACTTC. The chain joins TRBV6-1 to TRBJ2-7, with TRBD1 identical over 8 bases. Losses at the gene ends were 6 bases for V and 13 bases for J; bases not matched to a gene: 17. CDR1 MNHNS and CDR2 SASEGT come from the germline V gene. The CDR3 extends over 14 amino acids.

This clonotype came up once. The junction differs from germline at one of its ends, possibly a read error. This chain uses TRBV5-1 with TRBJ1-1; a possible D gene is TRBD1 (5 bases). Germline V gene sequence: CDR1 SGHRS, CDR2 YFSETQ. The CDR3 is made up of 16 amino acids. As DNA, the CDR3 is TGCGCCAGCAGCTTGGCCATAGGACATATGAAGACTGAAGCTTTCTTT. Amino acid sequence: CASSLAIGHMKTEAFF.

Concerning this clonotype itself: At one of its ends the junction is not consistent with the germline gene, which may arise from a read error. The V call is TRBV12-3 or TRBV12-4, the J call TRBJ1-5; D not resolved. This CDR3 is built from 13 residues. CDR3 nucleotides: TGTGCCAGCAGTTTGATAGATGATCAGCACCAGCATTTT. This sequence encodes CASSLIDDQHQHF.

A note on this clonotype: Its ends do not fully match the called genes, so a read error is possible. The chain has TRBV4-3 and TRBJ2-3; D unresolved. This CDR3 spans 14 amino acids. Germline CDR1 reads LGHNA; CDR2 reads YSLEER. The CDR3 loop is CASSQDLIPDMQYF. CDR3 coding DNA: TGCGCCAGCAGCCAAGATTTGATACCAGATATGCAGTATTTT.

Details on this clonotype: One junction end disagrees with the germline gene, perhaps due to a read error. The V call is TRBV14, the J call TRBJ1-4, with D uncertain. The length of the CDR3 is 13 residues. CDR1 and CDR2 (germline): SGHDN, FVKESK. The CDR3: CASTYSFEGKVIF. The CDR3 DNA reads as TGTGCCAGCACCTACTCCTTCGAAGGAAAAGTGATTTTT.

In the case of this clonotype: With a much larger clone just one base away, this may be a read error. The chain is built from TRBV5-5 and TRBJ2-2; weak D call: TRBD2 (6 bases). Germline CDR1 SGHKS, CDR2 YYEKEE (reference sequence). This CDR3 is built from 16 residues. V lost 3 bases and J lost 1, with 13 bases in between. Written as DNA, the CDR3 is TGTGCCAGCAGCTCCTCCCCGGGGGTGAACACCGGGGAGCTGTTTTTT. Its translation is CASSSSPGVNTGELFF.

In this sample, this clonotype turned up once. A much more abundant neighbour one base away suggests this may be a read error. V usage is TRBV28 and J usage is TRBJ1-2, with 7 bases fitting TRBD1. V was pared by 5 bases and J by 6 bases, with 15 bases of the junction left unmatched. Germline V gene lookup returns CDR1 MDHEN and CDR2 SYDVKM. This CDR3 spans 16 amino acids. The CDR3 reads CASSPIRDREMDGYTF. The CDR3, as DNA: TGTGCCAGCAGTCCCATAAGAGACAGGGAGATGGATGGCTACACCTTC.

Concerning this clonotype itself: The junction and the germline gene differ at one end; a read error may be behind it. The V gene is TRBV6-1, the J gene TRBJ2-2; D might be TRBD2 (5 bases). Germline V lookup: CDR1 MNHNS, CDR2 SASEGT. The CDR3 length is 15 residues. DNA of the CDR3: TGTGCCAGCAGAGAAGCGACATTCGGAACCGGGGAGCTGTATTTT. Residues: CASREATFGTGELYF.

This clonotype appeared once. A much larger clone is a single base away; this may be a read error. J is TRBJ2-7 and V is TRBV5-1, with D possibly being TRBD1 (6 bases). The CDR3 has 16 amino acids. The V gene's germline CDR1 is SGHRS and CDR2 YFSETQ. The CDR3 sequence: CTSSDDVDRLYYEQYF. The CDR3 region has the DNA TGCACCAGCAGCGATGACGTCGACAGGTTGTACTACGAGCAGTACTTC.

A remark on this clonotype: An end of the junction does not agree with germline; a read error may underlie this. In nucleotides, the CDR3 is TGTGCCAGCAACTTTTGGGACACTGGGGAGTTGTTTTTT. Translation gives CASNFWDTGELFF. The rearrangement uses TRBV11-1 and TRBJ2-2, with D possibly matching TRBD1 (6 bases). Germline V gives CDR1 SGHAT, CDR2 FQDESV (reference sequence). CDR3 length equals 13 residues.

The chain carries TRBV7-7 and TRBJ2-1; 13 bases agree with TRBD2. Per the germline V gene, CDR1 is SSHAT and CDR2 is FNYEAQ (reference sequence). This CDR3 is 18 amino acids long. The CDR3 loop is CAISFPRYYGLAGDEQFF. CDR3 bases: TGTGCTATCAGCTTTCCCCGTTACTACGGACTAGCGGGAGATGAGCAGTTCTTC.

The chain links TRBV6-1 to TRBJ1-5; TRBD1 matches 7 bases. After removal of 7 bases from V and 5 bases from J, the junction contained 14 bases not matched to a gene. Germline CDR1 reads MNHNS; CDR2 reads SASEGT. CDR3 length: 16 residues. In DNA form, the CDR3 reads TGTGCCAGCAATGATAAAGGGCAGGGGGAGCATCAGCCCCAGCATTTT. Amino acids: CASNDKGQGEHQPQHF.

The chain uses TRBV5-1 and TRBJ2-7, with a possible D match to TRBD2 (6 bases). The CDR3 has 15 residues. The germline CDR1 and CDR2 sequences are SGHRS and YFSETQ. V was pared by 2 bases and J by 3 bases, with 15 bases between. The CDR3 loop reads CASSFAGTGLYEQYF. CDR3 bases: TGCGCCAGCAGCTTCGCCGGGACTGGACTCTACGAGCAGTACTTC.

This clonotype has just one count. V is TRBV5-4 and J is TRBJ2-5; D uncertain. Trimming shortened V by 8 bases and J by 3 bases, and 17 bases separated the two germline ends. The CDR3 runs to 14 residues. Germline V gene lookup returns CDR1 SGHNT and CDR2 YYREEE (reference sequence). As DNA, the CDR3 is TGTGCCAGTAGCCTCGCCTATACGGAAGAGACCCAGTACTTC. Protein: CASSLAYTEETQYF.

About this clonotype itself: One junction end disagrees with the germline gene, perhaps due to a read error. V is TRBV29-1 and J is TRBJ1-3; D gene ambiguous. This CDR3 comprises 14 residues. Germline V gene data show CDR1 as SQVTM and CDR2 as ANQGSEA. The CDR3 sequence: CSVPLQHSGNAIFF. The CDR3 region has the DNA TGTAGCGTTCCTCTACAGCACTCTGGAAACGCCATATTTTTT.

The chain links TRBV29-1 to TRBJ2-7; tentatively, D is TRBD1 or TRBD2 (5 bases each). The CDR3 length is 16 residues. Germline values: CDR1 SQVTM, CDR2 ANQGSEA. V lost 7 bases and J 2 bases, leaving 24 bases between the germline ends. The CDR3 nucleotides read TGCAGCGCCATCACATCTGGGACCTACACTCCCTACGAGCAGTACTTC. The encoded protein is CSAITSGTYTPYEQYF.

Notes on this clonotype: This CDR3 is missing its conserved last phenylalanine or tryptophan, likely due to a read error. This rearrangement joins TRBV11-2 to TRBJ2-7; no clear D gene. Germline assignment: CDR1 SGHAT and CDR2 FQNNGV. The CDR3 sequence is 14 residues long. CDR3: CANSLDRQVYGQYI. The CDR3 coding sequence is TGTGCCAACAGCTTAGATCGACAAGTCTACGGGCAGTACATC.

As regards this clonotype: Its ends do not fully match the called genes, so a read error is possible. CDR3 protein: CASSLDRGSITDTQYF. The DNA of the CDR3 is TGTGCCAGTAGCTTAGATAGAGGGAGTATAACAGATACGCAGTATTTT. The chain joins TRBV11-3 to TRBJ2-3; possible D gene TRBD2, 5 bases. The CDR3 runs to 16 residues. From germline, CDR1 is SGHNT and CDR2 YENEEA.

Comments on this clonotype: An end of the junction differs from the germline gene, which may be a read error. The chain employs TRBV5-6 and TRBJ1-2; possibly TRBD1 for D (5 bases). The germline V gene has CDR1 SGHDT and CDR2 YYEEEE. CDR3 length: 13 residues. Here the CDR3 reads CASTLTANYGYTF. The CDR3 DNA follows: TGTGCCAGCACTTTGACAGCAAACTATGGCTATACCTTC.

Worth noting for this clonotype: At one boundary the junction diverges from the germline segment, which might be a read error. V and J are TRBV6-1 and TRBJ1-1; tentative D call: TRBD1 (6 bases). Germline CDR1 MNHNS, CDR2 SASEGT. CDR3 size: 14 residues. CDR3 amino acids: CASTTQGENTEAIF. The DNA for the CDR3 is TGTGCCAGCACTACACAGGGCGAGAACACTGAAGCTATCTTT.

For the CDR3, the DNA is TGTGCCAGCAGCTTTTGGGGTAGCGGGTCCTACAATCAGTACTTC. This translates into CASSFWGSGSYNQYF. The chain combines TRBV7-2 with TRBJ2-7; 7 bases fit TRBD2. This CDR3 is built from 15 residues. Trimming removed 3 bases from V and 10 bases from J; junction bases left unmatched: 15. Germline V gives CDR1 SGHTA, CDR2 FQGNSA.

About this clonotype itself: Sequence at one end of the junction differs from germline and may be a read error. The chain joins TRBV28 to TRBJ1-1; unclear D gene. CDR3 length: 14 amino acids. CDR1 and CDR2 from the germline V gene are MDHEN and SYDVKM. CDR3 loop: CASSLEGGNNETFF. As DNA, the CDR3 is TGTGCCAGCAGCCTGGAGGGAGGGAACAATGAAACTTTCTTT. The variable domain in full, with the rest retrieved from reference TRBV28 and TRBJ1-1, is DVKVTQSSRYLVKRTGEKVFLECVQDMDHENMFWYRQDPGLGLRLIYFSYDVKMKEKGDIPEGYSVSREKKERFSLILESASTNQTSMYLCASSLEGGNNETFFGQGTRLTVV.

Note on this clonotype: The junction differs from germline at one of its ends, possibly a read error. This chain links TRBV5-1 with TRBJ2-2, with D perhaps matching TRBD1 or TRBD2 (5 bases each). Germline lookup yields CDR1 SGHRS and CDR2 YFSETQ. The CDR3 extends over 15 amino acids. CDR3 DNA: TGCGCCAGCAGCTGGGCAGGGTTGGACACCGGGGAGCCGTTTTTT. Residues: CASSWAGLDTGEPFF.

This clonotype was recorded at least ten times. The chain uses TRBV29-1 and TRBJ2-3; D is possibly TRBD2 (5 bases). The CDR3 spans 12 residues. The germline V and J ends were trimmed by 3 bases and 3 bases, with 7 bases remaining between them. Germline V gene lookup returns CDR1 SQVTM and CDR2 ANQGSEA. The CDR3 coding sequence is TGCAGCGTTGATACGGGGACAGATACGCAGTATTTT. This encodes CSVDTGTDTQYF.